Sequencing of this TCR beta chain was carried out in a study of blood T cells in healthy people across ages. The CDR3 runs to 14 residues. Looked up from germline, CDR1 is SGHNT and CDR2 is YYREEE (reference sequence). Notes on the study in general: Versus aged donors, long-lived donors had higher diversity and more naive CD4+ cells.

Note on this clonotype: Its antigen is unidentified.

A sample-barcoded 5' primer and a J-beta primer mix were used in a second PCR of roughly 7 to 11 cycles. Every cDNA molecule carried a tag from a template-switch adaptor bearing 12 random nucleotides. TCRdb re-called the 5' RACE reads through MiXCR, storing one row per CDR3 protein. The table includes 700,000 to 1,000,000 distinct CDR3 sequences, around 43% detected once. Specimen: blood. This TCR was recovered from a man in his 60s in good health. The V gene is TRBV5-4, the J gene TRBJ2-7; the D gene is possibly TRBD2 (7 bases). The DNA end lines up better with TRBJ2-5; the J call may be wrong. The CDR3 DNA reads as TGTGCCAGCAGCTTGGAAGGGGGGGGAGAGACCCAGTACTTC. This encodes CASSLEGGGETQYF.